These 10 T cell receptor beta chains were all obtained from the same sample, sequenced in a study of cytomegalovirus exposure and HLA in healthy donors. PCR involved 60 Vbeta and 13 Jbeta primers. Method: immunoSEQ multiplex PCR; TCRdb's copy keeps in-frame clones and lacks some. The sample has 150,000 to 200,000 clones; about 77% are singletons. The sequencing input was PBMCs. The receptors were gathered from a man in his late teens or twenties in good health and CMV-seropositive.

V gene TRBV7-2 combines with J gene TRBJ1-1; 7 bases are shared with TRBD1. In germline, CDR1 is SGHTA, CDR2 FQGNSA. The V gene end was trimmed by 5 bases and the J gene end by 1 base; junction bases not matched to a gene: 10. The CDR3 length is 16 residues. The CDR3 sequence is CASSPETGIWNTEAFF. Written as DNA, the CDR3 is TGTGCCAGCAGCCCAGAGACAGGGATTTGGAACACTGAAGCTTTCTTT.

The rearrangement joins TRBV7-6 to TRBJ1-1; no clear D gene. V gave up 5 bases and J gave up 4 bases, with 11 bases separating them. The CDR3 is made up of 13 amino acids. The germline gives CDR1 SGHVS, CDR2 FNYEAQ. CDR3 in amino acids: CASSLSTSTEAFF. Here the CDR3 DNA reads TGTGCCAGCAGCCTCAGTACCAGCACTGAAGCTTTCTTT.

The V and J genes are TRBV13 and TRBJ2-7, with D perhaps matching TRBD1 (5 bases). Germline V gives CDR1 PRHDT, CDR2 FYEKMQ (reference sequence). The ends were cut back, 8 bases at V and 7 bases at J, with 24 bases in the middle. The CDR3 loop spans 15 amino acids. The CDR3 DNA follows: TGTGCCAGCTGTTCTGGGTACACAGGTGTGGGGGAGCAGTACTTC. The encoded protein is CASCSGYTGVGEQYF.

This clone was recorded only once. CDR3 DNA sequence: TGTGCCAGTAGTAAGGGTTCCGGGACAGGCTTCGGGGTTGGAAAACTGTTTTTT. Amino acids: CASSKGSGTGFGVGKLFF. The gene calls are TRBV19 and TRBJ1-4, with 8 bases that match TRBD1. The CDR3 length is 18 residues. The ends lost 4 bases at V and 10 bases at J; junction bases unmatched: 20. Germline V lookup: CDR1 LNHDA, CDR2 SQIVND (reference sequence).

This clone occurred a few times. V gene TRBV4-1 combines with J gene TRBJ1-1; D unresolved. The CDR3 has 13 amino acids. The ends were cut back, 1 base at V and 1 base at J, with 4 bases in the middle. Germline values: CDR1 MGHRA, CDR2 YSYEKL. CDR3 residues: CASSQGPNTEAFF. CDR3 DNA: TGCGCCAGCAGCCAAGGGCCGAACACTGAAGCTTTCTTT.

J is TRBJ2-5 and V is TRBV2, with TRBD2 matching over 7 bases. Germline V gene data show CDR1 as SNHLY and CDR2 as FYNNEI. The CDR3 spans 14 residues. V was clipped by 3 bases and J by 4 bases; unmatched bases: 5. This CDR3 is CASSDIGGSETQYF. The CDR3, as DNA: TGTGCCAGCAGTGATATCGGGGGGTCAGAGACCCAGTACTTC.

The rearrangement links TRBV15 to TRBJ1-4; D call uncertain. The CDR3 covers 14 residues. Germline V lookup: CDR1 LNHNV, CDR2 YYDKDF (reference sequence). The germline V and J ends were trimmed by 3 bases and 0 bases, with 5 bases remaining between them. CDR3 in amino acids: CATSSRATNEKLFF. The CDR3 DNA sequence: TGTGCCACCAGCAGTCGGGCAACTAATGAAAAACTGTTTTTT.

The CDR3: CASSYYAGPEAFF. For the CDR3, the DNA is TGTGCCAGCAGTTATTATGCGGGTCCTGAAGCTTTCTTT. The chain recombines TRBV6-5 with TRBJ1-1; D is undetermined. The CDR3 is 13 residues long. Trimming removed 3 bases from V and 6 bases from J, with 11 bases in between. Germline CDR1 is MNHEY and CDR2 is SVGAGI.

V usage is TRBV6-5 and J usage is TRBJ2-1; possible D gene TRBD1, 5 bases. V lost 6 bases and J 3 bases, leaving 9 bases between the germline ends. CDR3 length equals 13 residues. The germline CDR1 and CDR2 sequences are MNHEY and SVGAGI. The CDR3 region is CASSLTGYNEQFF. The CDR3 DNA is TGTGCCAGCAGCCTTACAGGCTACAATGAGCAGTTCTTC.

The V call is TRBV27, the J call TRBJ2-2; 7 bases map to TRBD2. V gave up 6 bases and J gave up 8 bases; unmatched junction bases: 6. Germline V gene lookup returns CDR1 MNHEY and CDR2 SMNVEV (reference sequence). The CDR3 has 13 amino acids. CDR3 in DNA: TGTGCCAGCAGCGCGGGGGATCGGGGGGAGCTGTTTTTT. It specifies CASSAGDRGELFF.